A selection of T cell receptor beta chains follows, all from one sample in a study of T cells in Graves' hyperthyroidism and ophthalmopathy. TCRdb fed the multiplex PCR reads into MiXCR, producing one record per CDR3 protein. The data show 600,000 to 900,000 distinct CDR3 sequences, 16% seen once. Source material: blood. Source of these receptors: a man between 18 and 29 years old with Graves' hyperthyroidism. The CDR3 runs from the conserved cysteine through the conserved F or W. D genes are given only for firm matches. Size is stated for part of the rows, as once, few or many counts, or as a class when the clone is expanded.

clone_size: few; v_call: TRBV6-1; j_call: TRBJ2-3; d_call: .; cdr3_length: 12; cdr3_nt: TGTGCCTGTGAAGGGCCGGGGGATACGCAGTATTTT; cdr3_aa: CACEGPGDTQYF
clone_size: many; v_call: TRBV27; j_call: TRBJ2-1; d_call: .; cdr3_length: 15; cdr3_nt: TGTGCCAGCAGTTTAAGGGGGGGCCCCTACAATGAGCAGTTCTTC; cdr3_aa: CASSLRGGPYNEQFF
clone_size: .; v_call: TRBV5-1; j_call: TRBJ2-3; d_call: .; cdr3_length: 14; cdr3_nt: TGCGCCAGCAGCTTGGGCATTCGCACAGATACGCAGTATTTT; cdr3_aa: CASSLGIRTDTQYF
clone_size: many; v_call: TRBV20-1; j_call: TRBJ2-3; d_call: .; cdr3_length: 16; cdr3_nt: TGCAGTGCTAGAGATCGTGGCAGGGGAAGGACAGATACGCAGTATTTT; cdr3_aa: CSARDRGRGRTDTQYF
clone_size: many; v_call: TRBV20-1; j_call: TRBJ2-7; d_call: TRBD2; cdr3_length: 15; cdr3_nt: TGCAGTGCTAGTGGGAAAAGCGGGAGTTCGTGGGAGCAGTACTTC; cdr3_aa: CSASGKSGSSWEQYF
clone_size: few; v_call: TRBV25-1; j_call: TRBJ2-2; d_call: .; cdr3_length: 13; cdr3_nt: TGTGCCAGCACGTGGTCGGGGACCGGGGAGCTGTTTTTT; cdr3_aa: CASTWSGTGELFF
clone_size: .; v_call: TRBV5-1; j_call: TRBJ1-2; d_call: .; cdr3_length: 12; cdr3_nt: TGCGCCAGCAGGGCCGGAGCTTATGGCTACACCTTC; cdr3_aa: CASRAGAYGYTF
clone_size: .; v_call: TRBV20-1; j_call: TRBJ2-5; d_call: .; cdr3_length: 13; cdr3_nt: TGCAGTGCTGCCCAGGATCCCCAAGGGACCCAGTACTTC; cdr3_aa: CSAAQDPQGTQYF
clone_size: many; v_call: TRBV28; j_call: TRBJ1-4; d_call: TRBD1; cdr3_length: 16; cdr3_nt: TGTGCCAGCAGTCTACGGACAGGGAGGACTAATGAAAAACTGTTTTTT; cdr3_aa: CASSLRTGRTNEKLFF
clone_size: many; v_call: TRBV12-3/TRBV12-4; j_call: TRBJ2-1; d_call: TRBD2; cdr3_length: 15; cdr3_nt: TGTGCCAGCAGTATGAGCGGGAGCTCCTACAATGAGCAGTTCTTC; cdr3_aa: CASSMSGSSYNEQFF
clone_size: many; v_call: TRBV6-2/TRBV6-3; j_call: TRBJ2-7; d_call: TRBD2; cdr3_length: 15; cdr3_nt: TGTGCCAGCACCTCTTCGTCTAGCGGGAGTGGCGAGCAGTACTTC; cdr3_aa: CASTSSSSGSGEQYF
clone_size: .; v_call: TRBV9; j_call: TRBJ2-2; d_call: TRBD2; cdr3_length: 19; cdr3_nt: TGTGCCAGCAGCCCTCCGGGACTAGCGGGAGGGCCGTTCACCGGGGAGCTGTTTTTT; cdr3_aa: CASSPPGLAGGPFTGELFF
clone_size: many; v_call: TRBV6-2/TRBV6-3; j_call: TRBJ2-6; d_call: TRBD1; cdr3_length: 17; cdr3_nt: TGTGCCAGCGTCCGGGACAGGGGATTCACTGGGGCCAACGTCCTGACTTTC; cdr3_aa: CASVRDRGFTGANVLTF
clone_size: .; v_call: TRBV15; j_call: TRBJ1-2; d_call: .; cdr3_length: 14; cdr3_nt: TGTGCCACCAGCAGCCGGGGTTCAAACTATGGCTACACCTTC; cdr3_aa: CATSSRGSNYGYTF
clone_size: .; v_call: TRBV9; j_call: TRBJ1-2; d_call: .; cdr3_length: 13; cdr3_nt: TGTGCCAGCAGCGTAGGCGTCAGCTATGGCTACACCTTC; cdr3_aa: CASSVGVSYGYTF
clone_size: .; v_call: TRBV19; j_call: TRBJ1-4; d_call: .; cdr3_length: 13; cdr3_nt: TGTGCCAGTCGGGACGCCGGGAATGAAAAACTGTTTTTT; cdr3_aa: CASRDAGNEKLFF
clone_size: few; v_call: TRBV7-9; j_call: TRBJ2-7; d_call: .; cdr3_length: 14; cdr3_nt: TGTGCCAGCAGCACCACAGGGACCTTGGACGAGCAGTACTTC; cdr3_aa: CASSTTGTLDEQYF
clone_size: .; v_call: TRBV27; j_call: TRBJ2-5; d_call: .; cdr3_length: 12; cdr3_nt: TGTGCCAGCGGGCTCCTCCGGGAGACCCAGTACTTC; cdr3_aa: CASGLLRETQYF
clone_size: .; v_call: TRBV2; j_call: TRBJ1-6; d_call: .; cdr3_length: 14; cdr3_nt: TGTGCCAGCAGTCCCTGGGGGGCGGACTCACCCCTCCACTTT; cdr3_aa: CASSPWGADSPLHF
clone_size: many; v_call: TRBV29-1; j_call: TRBJ1-1; d_call: .; cdr3_length: 12; cdr3_nt: TGCAGCGTTCGTCAGGGAGGCACTGAAGCTTTCTTT; cdr3_aa: CSVRQGGTEAFF
clone_size: .; v_call: TRBV5-5; j_call: TRBJ2-1; d_call: TRBD1; cdr3_length: 18; cdr3_nt: TGTGCCAGCAGCTCGGGACAGCCTCTATGGGGGTCCTACAATGAGCAGTTCTTC; cdr3_aa: CASSSGQPLWGSYNEQFF
clone_size: few; v_call: TRBV6-1; j_call: TRBJ2-2; d_call: .; cdr3_length: 15; cdr3_nt: TGTGCCAGCAGTGGCCGCCAGGGGTACACCGGGGAGCTGTTTTTT; cdr3_aa: CASSGRQGYTGELFF
clone_size: .; v_call: TRBV7-9; j_call: TRBJ2-1; d_call: .; cdr3_length: 8; cdr3_nt: TGTGCCAGCAGCTCTCTTGTCTTC; cdr3_aa: CASSSLVF
clone_size: many; v_call: TRBV9; j_call: TRBJ2-7; d_call: TRBD1; cdr3_length: 14; cdr3_nt: TGTGCCAGCAGCGCGACAGGGGGCGCGTACGAGCAGTACTTC; cdr3_aa: CASSATGGAYEQYF
clone_size: .; v_call: TRBV25-1; j_call: TRBJ2-5; d_call: .; cdr3_length: 12; cdr3_nt: TGTGCCAGCAGTCCGGGGGTGGGGGTTCTGTACTTC; cdr3_aa: CASSPGVGVLYF
clone_size: many; v_call: TRBV28; j_call: TRBJ2-2; d_call: TRBD2; cdr3_length: 17; cdr3_nt: TGTGCCAGCAGTTTTTCGACTAGCGGGGCGAACACCGGGGAGCTGTTTTTT; cdr3_aa: CASSFSTSGANTGELFF
clone_size: .; v_call: TRBV20-1; j_call: TRBJ1-1; d_call: .; cdr3_length: 14; cdr3_nt: TGCAGTCCCATGGGGCGGGGTGGAGGTACTGAAGCTTTCTTT; cdr3_aa: CSPMGRGGGTEAFF
clone_size: .; v_call: TRBV27; j_call: TRBJ2-1; d_call: TRBD2; cdr3_length: 9; cdr3_nt: TGTCGGGGGGACAATGAGCAGTTCTTC; cdr3_aa: CRGDNEQFF
clone_size: .; v_call: TRBV7-3; j_call: TRBJ2-1; d_call: .; cdr3_length: 13; cdr3_nt: TGTGCCAGCGGCCTGAGTGATACGGATGAGCAGTTCTTC; cdr3_aa: CASGLSDTDEQFF
clone_size: .; v_call: TRBV10-2; j_call: TRBJ2-7; d_call: .; cdr3_length: 11; cdr3_nt: TGCGCCACCCGGAGGGGCAGCGAGCAGTACTTC; cdr3_aa: CATRRGSEQYF
clone_size: few; v_call: TRBV20-1; j_call: TRBJ1-2; d_call: .; cdr3_length: 13; cdr3_nt: TGCAGTGCCCGAGGGCACATCACCTATGGCTACACCTTC; cdr3_aa: CSARGHITYGYTF
clone_size: few; v_call: TRBV6-6; j_call: TRBJ2-1; d_call: .; cdr3_length: 16; cdr3_nt: TGTGCCAGCAGTTACTCGTCAGGGTTGACCTACAATGAGCAGTTCTTC; cdr3_aa: CASSYSSGLTYNEQFF
clone_size: few; v_call: TRBV5-6; j_call: TRBJ2-2; d_call: TRBD2; cdr3_length: 18; cdr3_nt: TGTGCCAGCAGCTTACGGACTAGCGGGAAAGTGAACACCGGGGAGCTGTTTTTT; cdr3_aa: CASSLRTSGKVNTGELFF
clone_size: .; v_call: TRBV30; j_call: TRBJ2-7; d_call: .; cdr3_length: 17; cdr3_nt: TGTGCCTGGAGTGTAAGCCCCTGGGAAGTTAACCTCTACGAGCAGTACTTC; cdr3_aa: CAWSVSPWEVNLYEQYF
clone_size: many; v_call: TRBV7-9; j_call: TRBJ2-7; d_call: .; cdr3_length: 13; cdr3_nt: TGTGCCAGCAGTTGGAGCGGACTGGGAGAGCAGTACTTC; cdr3_aa: CASSWSGLGEQYF
clone_size: many; v_call: TRBV6-1; j_call: TRBJ1-2; d_call: .; cdr3_length: 13; cdr3_nt: TGTGCCAGCAGTGAAGTTAGGAGGGATGGCTACACCTTC; cdr3_aa: CASSEVRRDGYTF